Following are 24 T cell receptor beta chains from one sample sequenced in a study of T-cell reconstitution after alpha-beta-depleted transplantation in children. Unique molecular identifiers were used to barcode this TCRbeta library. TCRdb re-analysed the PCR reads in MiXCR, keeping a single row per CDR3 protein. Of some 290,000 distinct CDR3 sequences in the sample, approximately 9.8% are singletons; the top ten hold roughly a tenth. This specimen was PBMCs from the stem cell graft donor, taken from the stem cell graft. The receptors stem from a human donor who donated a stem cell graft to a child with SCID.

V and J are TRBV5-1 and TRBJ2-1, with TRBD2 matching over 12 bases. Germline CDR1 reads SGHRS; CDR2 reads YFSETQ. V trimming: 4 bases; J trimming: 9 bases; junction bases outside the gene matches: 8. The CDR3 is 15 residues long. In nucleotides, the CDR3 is TGCGCCAGCAGCCCCCTAGCGGGGGGGCCCATTGAGCAGTTCTTC. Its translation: CASSPLAGGPIEQFF.

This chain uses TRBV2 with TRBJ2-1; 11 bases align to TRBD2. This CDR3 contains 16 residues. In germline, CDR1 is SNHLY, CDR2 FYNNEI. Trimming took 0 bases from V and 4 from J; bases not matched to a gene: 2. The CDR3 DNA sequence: TGTGCCAGCAGTGAAGCCCGGACTAGCGGGTACAATGAGCAGTTCTTC. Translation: CASSEARTSGYNEQFF.

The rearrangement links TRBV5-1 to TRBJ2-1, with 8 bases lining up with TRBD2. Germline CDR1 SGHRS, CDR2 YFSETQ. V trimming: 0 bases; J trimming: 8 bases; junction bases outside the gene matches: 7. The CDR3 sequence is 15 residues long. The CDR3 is CASSLETLRGDEQFF. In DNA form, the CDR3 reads TGCGCCAGCAGCTTGGAGACCCTGCGGGGGGATGAGCAGTTCTTC.

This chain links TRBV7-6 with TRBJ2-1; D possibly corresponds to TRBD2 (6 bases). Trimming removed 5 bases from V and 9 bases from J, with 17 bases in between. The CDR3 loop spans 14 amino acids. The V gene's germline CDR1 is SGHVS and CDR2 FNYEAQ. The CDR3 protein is CASSGGQGGIEQFF. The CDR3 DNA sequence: TGTGCCAGCAGCGGAGGGCAGGGAGGAATTGAGCAGTTCTTC. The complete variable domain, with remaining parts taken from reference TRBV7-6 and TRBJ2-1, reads GAGVSQSPRYKVTKRGQDVALRCDPISGHVSLYWYRQALGQGPEFLTYFNYEAQQDKSGLPNDRFSAERPEGSISTLTIQRTEQRDSAMYRCASSGGQGGIEQFFGPGTRLTVL.

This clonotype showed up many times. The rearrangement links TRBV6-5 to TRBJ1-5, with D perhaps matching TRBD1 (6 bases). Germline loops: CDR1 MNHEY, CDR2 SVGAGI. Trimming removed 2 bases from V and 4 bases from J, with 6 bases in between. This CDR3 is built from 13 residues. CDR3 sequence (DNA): TGTGCCAGCAGTTACGACAGGAATCAGCCCCAGCATTTT. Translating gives CASSYDRNQPQHF.

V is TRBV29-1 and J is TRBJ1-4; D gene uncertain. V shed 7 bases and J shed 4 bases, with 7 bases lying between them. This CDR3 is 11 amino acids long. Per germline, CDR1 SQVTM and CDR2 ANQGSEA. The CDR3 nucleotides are TGCAGCGCTCGGGGTAATGAAAAACTGTTTTTT. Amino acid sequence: CSARGNEKLFF.

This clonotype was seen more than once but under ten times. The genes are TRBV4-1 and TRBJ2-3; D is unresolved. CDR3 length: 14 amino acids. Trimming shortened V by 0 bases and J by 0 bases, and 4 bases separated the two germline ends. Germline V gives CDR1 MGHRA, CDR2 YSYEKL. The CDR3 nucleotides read TGCGCCAGCAGCCAAGATGACAGCACAGATACGCAGTATTTT. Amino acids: CASSQDDSTDTQYF.

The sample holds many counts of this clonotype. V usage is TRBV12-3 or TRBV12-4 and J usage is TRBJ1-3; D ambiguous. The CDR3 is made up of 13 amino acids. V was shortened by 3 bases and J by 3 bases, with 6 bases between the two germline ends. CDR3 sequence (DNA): TGTGCCAGCAGTTTTAACATTGGAAACACCATATATTTT. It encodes CASSFNIGNTIYF.

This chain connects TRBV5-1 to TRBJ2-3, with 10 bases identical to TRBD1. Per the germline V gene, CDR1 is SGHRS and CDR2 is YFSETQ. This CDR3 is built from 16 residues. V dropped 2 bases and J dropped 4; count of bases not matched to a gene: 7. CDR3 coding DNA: TGCGCCAGCAGCTTCCCGGGACAGGGGAGTGCAGATACGCAGTATTTT. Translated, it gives CASSFPGQGSADTQYF.

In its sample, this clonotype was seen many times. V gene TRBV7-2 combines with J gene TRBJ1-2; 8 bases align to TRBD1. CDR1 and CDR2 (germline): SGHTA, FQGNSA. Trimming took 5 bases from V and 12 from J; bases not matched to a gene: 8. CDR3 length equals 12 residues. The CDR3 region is CASSPRTGLHTF. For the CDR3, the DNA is TGTGCCAGCAGCCCTCGGACAGGGCTCCACACCTTC.

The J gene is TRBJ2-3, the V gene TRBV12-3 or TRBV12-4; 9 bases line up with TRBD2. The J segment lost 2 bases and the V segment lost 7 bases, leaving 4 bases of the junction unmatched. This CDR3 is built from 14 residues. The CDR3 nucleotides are TGTGCCAGCACTAGACTAGCGGTCACAGATACGCAGTATTTT. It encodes CASTRLAVTDTQYF.

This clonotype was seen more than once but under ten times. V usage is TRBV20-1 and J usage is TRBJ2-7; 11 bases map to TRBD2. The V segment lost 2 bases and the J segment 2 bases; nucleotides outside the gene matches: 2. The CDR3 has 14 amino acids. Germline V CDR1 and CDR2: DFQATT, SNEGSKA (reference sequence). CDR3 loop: CSARTSGGTYEQYF. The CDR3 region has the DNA TGCAGTGCTAGAACTAGCGGGGGAACCTACGAGCAGTACTTC.

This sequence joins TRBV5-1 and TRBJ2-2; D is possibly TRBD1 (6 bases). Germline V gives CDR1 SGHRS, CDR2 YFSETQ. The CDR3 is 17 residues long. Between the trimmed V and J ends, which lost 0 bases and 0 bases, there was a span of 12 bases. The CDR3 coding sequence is TGCGCCAGCAGCTTGGCAGGACAGACTGCGAACACCGGGGAGCTGTTTTTT. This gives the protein CASSLAGQTANTGELFF.

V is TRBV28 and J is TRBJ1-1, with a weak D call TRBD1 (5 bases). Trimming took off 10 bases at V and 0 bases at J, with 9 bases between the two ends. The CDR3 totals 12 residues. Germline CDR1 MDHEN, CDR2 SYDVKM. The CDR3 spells CATQGVNTEAFF. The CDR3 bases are TGTGCCACACAAGGGGTGAACACTGAAGCTTTCTTT.

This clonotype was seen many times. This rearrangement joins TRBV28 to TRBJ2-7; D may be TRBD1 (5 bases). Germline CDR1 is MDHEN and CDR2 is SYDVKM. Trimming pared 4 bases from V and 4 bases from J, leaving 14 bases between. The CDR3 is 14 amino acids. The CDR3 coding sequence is TGTGCCAGCAGTTCCAACCCCAGGGAATACGAGCAGTACTTC. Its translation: CASSSNPREYEQYF.

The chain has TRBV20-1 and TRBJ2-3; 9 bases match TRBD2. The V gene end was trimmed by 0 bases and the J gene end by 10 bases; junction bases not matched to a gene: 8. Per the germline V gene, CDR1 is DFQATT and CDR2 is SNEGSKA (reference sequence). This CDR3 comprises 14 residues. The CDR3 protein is CSARDLAGALSQYF. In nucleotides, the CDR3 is TGCAGTGCTAGAGATTTAGCGGGGGCCCTCTCGCAGTATTTT.

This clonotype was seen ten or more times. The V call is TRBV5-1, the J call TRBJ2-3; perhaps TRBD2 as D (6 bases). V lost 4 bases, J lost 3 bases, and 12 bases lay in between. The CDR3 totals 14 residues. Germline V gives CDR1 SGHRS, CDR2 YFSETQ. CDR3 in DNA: TGCGCCAGCAGCCGAAGCGGGCCGACAGATACGCAGTATTTT. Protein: CASSRSGPTDTQYF.

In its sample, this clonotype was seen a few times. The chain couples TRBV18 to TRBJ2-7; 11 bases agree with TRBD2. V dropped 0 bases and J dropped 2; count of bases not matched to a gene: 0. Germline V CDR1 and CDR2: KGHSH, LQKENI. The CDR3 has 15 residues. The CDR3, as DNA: TGTGCCAGCTCACCACCACTAGCGGGGGCCTACGAGCAGTACTTC. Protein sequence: CASSPPLAGAYEQYF.

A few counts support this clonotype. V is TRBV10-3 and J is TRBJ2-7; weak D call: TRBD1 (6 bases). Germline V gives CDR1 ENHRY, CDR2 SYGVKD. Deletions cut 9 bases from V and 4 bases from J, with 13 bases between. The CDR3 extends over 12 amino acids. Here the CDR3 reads CAIGGDSYEQYF. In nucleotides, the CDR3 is TGTGCCATAGGGGGTGATTCGTACGAGCAGTACTTC.

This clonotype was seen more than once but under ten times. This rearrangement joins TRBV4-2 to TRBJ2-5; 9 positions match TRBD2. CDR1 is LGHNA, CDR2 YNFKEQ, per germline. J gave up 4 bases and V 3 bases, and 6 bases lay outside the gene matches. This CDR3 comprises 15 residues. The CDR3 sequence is CASSQASGEGETQYF. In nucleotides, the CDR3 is TGTGCCAGCAGCCAGGCTAGCGGGGAGGGAGAGACCCAGTACTTC.

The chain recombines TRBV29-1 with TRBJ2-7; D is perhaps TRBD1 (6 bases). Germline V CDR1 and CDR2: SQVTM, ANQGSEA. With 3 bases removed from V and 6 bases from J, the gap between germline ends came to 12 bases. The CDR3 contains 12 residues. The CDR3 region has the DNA TGCAGCGTTGAGGACAGCCCTAGCGAGCAGTACTTC. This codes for CSVEDSPSEQYF.

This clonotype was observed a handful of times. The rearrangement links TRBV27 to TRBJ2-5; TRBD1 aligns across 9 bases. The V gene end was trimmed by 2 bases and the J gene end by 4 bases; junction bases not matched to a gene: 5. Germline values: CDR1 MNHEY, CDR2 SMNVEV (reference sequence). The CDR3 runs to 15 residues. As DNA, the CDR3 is TGTGCCAGCAGTTTAGGGACAGGGAATAGAGAGACCCAGTACTTC. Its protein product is CASSLGTGNRETQYF.

In nucleotides, the CDR3 is TGTGCCAGCAGTGAATTGACTAGCGGGGGGGCGAATTTTGACGAGCAGTACTTC. Its protein product is CASSELTSGGANFDEQYF. This chain links TRBV2 with TRBJ2-7; TRBD2 agrees at 14 bases. The length of the CDR3 is 18 residues. The junction had 11 bases not matched to a gene; V was cut back by 2 bases and J by 5 bases. The V gene's germline CDR1 is SNHLY and CDR2 FYNNEI.

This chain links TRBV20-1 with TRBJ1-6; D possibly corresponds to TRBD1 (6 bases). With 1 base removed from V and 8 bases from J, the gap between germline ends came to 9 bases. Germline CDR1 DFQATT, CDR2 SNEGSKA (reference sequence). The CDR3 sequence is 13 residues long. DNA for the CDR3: TGCAGTGCTAGAGCAGGGGTCGATTCACCCCTCCACTTT. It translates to CSARAGVDSPLHF.